One sample yielded the 30 T cell receptor beta chains listed below, sequenced in a study of blood T cell repertoires in COVID-19. Profiled with immunoSEQ multiplex PCR; TCRdb holds only in-frame clones, not every one. The sample lists 74,000 or so clones, about 91% occurring once. The sequenced sample was peripheral blood. The receptors originated from a man in his fifties or sixties with active COVID-19.

The CDR3 DNA follows: TGTGCCATCAGTGAGGGCCGGGGGGGGCGGACTGAAGCTTTCTTT. Its protein product is CAISEGRGGRTEAFF. J is TRBJ1-1 and V is TRBV10-3, with D maybe TRBD1 (6 bases). Per the germline V gene, CDR1 is ENHRY and CDR2 is SYGVKD. This CDR3 has 15 residues. Trimming left V 2 bases short and J 5 bases short, with 15 bases between.

V usage is TRBV6-5 and J usage is TRBJ1-4, with D uncertain. Per germline, CDR1 MNHEY and CDR2 SVGAGI. The CDR3 totals 14 residues. V lost 7 bases to trimming and J lost 7 bases, with 16 bases between them. CDR3 amino acids: CASTSRWASEKLFF. The CDR3 coding sequence is TGTGCCAGCACTAGCAGGTGGGCGAGTGAAAAACTGTTTTTT.

V is TRBV5-1 and J is TRBJ2-7; D is perhaps TRBD1 (5 bases). Germline V CDR1 and CDR2: SGHRS, YFSETQ. The CDR3 contains 14 residues. The V and J ends lost 1 base and 0 bases respectively, with 8 bases between them. CDR3 nucleotides: TGCGCCAGCAGCTTGTTTCAGGGCTCCTACGAGCAGTACTTC. It encodes CASSLFQGSYEQYF.

V usage is TRBV5-4 and J usage is TRBJ1-1; D is unresolved. Germline-derived CDR1 and CDR2 are SGHNT and YYREEE (reference sequence). The V and J ends lost 5 bases and 3 bases respectively, with 14 bases between them. This CDR3 spans 14 amino acids. The CDR3 DNA sequence: TGTGCCAGCAGAGCGGGCGGAGGCTACACTGAAGCTTTCTTT. It specifies CASRAGGGYTEAFF. Using reference TRBV5-4 and TRBJ1-1 for the parts outside the CDR3, the full variable domain is ETGVTQSPTHLIKTRGQQVTLRCSSQSGHNTVSWYQQALGQGPQFIFQYYREEENGRGNFPPRFSGLQFPNYSSELNVNALELDDSALYLCASRAGGGYTEAFFGQGTRLTVV.

The genes are TRBV7-2 and TRBJ1-5; tentative D call: TRBD1 (6 bases). Trimming cost V 0 bases and J 2 bases, with 14 bases left between them. Germline CDR1 SGHTA, CDR2 FQGNSA. This CDR3 has 17 amino acids. The chain's CDR3 is CASSLANRVVGNQPQHF. DNA of the CDR3: TGTGCCAGCAGCTTAGCGAACAGGGTGGTCGGCAATCAGCCCCAGCATTTT.

This clone was seen only a few times. The chain employs TRBV5-1 and TRBJ1-2; D might be TRBD1 (5 bases). CDR1 and CDR2 from the germline V gene are SGHRS and YFSETQ. The CDR3 spans 14 residues. The germline V and J ends were trimmed by 0 bases and 8 bases, with 14 bases remaining between them. The CDR3 bases are TGCGCCAGCAGCTTGGGGGGACTTCTGCGGGGCTACACCTTC. Translation gives CASSLGGLLRGYTF.

CDR3 DNA: TGCAGTGCTCAGTACAGGGAAGCTTTCTTT. Protein: CSAQYREAFF. The J gene is TRBJ1-1, the V gene TRBV20-1, with D perhaps TRBD1 (5 bases). V was clipped by 5 bases and J by 8 bases, with 9 bases between them. The germline V gene encodes CDR1 DFQATT and CDR2 SNEGSKA (reference sequence). The CDR3 extends over 10 amino acids.

This rearrangement joins TRBV10-2 to TRBJ2-5; D is possibly TRBD1 (6 bases). The length of the CDR3 is 16 residues. Germline lookup yields CDR1 WSHSY and CDR2 SAAADI. The ends were cut back, 4 bases at V and 5 bases at J, with 20 bases in the middle. DNA for the CDR3: TGCGCCAGCAGTGGACTCCGGGGACAAAAGGGGGAGACCCAGTACTTC. Translating it yields CASSGLRGQKGETQYF.

This CDR3 reads CASSLPNTANYGYTF. The CDR3 DNA follows: TGTGCCAGCAGCCTTCCAAACACCGCTAACTATGGCTACACCTTC. V gene TRBV7-9 combines with J gene TRBJ1-2; no definite D call. Trimming cost V 5 bases and J 0 bases, with 13 bases left between them. Germline CDR1 reads SEHNR; CDR2 reads FQNEAQ (reference sequence). This CDR3 region has 15 residues.

The rearrangement links TRBV9 to TRBJ1-6; D is possibly TRBD1 (6 bases). There are 15 residues in the CDR3. V shed 3 bases and J shed 9 bases, with 16 bases lying between them. The germline gives CDR1 SGDLS, CDR2 YYNGEE. CDR3 coding DNA: TGTGCCAGCAGCGGAGAGGGGACAATAGCTTCACCCCTCCACTTT. Its protein is CASSGEGTIASPLHF.

The chain combines TRBV7-9 with TRBJ2-1, with 10 bases aligning to TRBD2. The trim removed 0 bases at V and 5 bases at J, leaving 4 bases unmatched. The V gene's germline CDR1 is SEHNR and CDR2 FQNEAQ (reference sequence). CDR3 length equals 16 residues. CDR3 bases: TGTGCCAGCAGCTTAGCGGGACTAGCGCGGGACAATGAGCAGTTCTTC. Protein product: CASSLAGLARDNEQFF.

This clone came up once. The chain uses TRBV19 and TRBJ1-2; 7 nucleotides line up with TRBD1. Germline V gives CDR1 LNHDA, CDR2 SQIVND (reference sequence). CDR3 size: 14 residues. Trimming removed 3 bases from V and 9 bases from J; junction bases left unmatched: 10. The CDR3 region has the DNA TGTGCCAGTAGTATCGTAGGGGACAGAGGTAGCTACACCTTC. It specifies CASSIVGDRGSYTF.

A few counts support this clone. CDR3 sequence (DNA): TGTGCCAGCAGCTTGACGGACAGGGGTTATAGCAATCAGCCCCAGCATTTT. Its protein product is CASSLTDRGYSNQPQHF. V gene TRBV28 combines with J gene TRBJ1-5; TRBD1 matches at 9 bases. Germline V gene data show CDR1 as MDHEN and CDR2 as SYDVKM. CDR3 length: 17 residues. V was pared by 6 bases and J by 0 bases, with 9 bases of the junction left unmatched.

V gene TRBV11-1 combines with J gene TRBJ2-5; 11 positions match TRBD2. Germline CDR1 is SGHAT and CDR2 is FQDESV (reference sequence). This CDR3 contains 14 residues. J was trimmed by 5 bases and V by 6 bases; bases with no gene match: 5. CDR3 DNA: TGTGCCAGCAGTTCTAGCGGGGGGACGGAGACCCAGTACTTC. This encodes CASSSSGGTETQYF. The full variable domain, in which reference TRBV11-1 and TRBJ2-5 provide the parts outside the CDR3, is EAEVAQSPRYKITEKSQAVAFWCDPISGHATLYWYRQILGQGPELLVQFQDESVVDDSQLPKDRFSAERLKGVDSTLKIQPAELGDSAMYLCASSSSGGTETQYFGPGTRLLVL.

The chain couples TRBV12-3 or TRBV12-4 to TRBJ2-5; D call uncertain. This CDR3 contains 11 residues. V dropped 5 bases and J dropped 5 bases, with 6 bases sitting between them. CDR3 in amino acids: CASSLGETQYF. The CDR3 DNA sequence: TGTGCCAGCAGTCTCGGGGAGACCCAGTACTTC.

The chain carries TRBV5-4 and TRBJ2-5, with TRBD2 identical over 10 bases. This CDR3 has 14 amino acids. In germline, CDR1 is SGHNT, CDR2 YYREEE (reference sequence). With 7 bases clipped from V and 5 bases from J, the junction kept 8 bases outside the gene matches. The CDR3 loop reads CASQRGGMGETQYF. CDR3 nucleotide sequence: TGTGCCAGCCAGCGGGGGGGCATGGGGGAGACCCAGTACTTC. The full variable domain, completed using reference TRBV5-4 and TRBJ2-5, is ETGVTQSPTHLIKTRGQQVTLRCSSQSGHNTVSWYQQALGQGPQFIFQYYREEENGRGNFPPRFSGLQFPNYSSELNVNALELDDSALYLCASQRGGMGETQYFGPGTRLLVL.

This chain joins TRBV7-9 and TRBJ1-2; weak D call: TRBD1 (5 bases). This CDR3 contains 12 residues. Between the trimmed V and J ends, which lost 6 bases and 7 bases, there was a span of 12 bases. Germline V gives CDR1 SEHNR, CDR2 FQNEAQ (reference sequence). The CDR3 bases are TGTGCCAGCAGTCGGGACTTATTTGGCTACACCTTC. Translated, it gives CASSRDLFGYTF.

The rearrangement joins TRBV6-5 to TRBJ2-3; TRBD1 agrees at 8 bases. Germline values: CDR1 MNHEY, CDR2 SVGAGI. The CDR3 extends over 16 amino acids. The V and J ends lost 2 bases and 0 bases, in that order; junction bases with no gene match: 4. For the CDR3, the DNA is TGTGCCAGCAGTTACCGGACAGGGTATAGCACAGATACGCAGTATTTT. This sequence encodes CASSYRTGYSTDTQYF.

CDR3 nucleotide sequence: TGTGCCAGCAGCGGGGCGACAGGGGCCGGCGGAAACACCATATATTTT. Amino acid sequence: CASSGATGAGGNTIYF. The chain couples TRBV7-6 to TRBJ1-3; 8 bases are shared with TRBD1. V shed 5 bases, J shed 4 bases, and the junction held 10 bases outside the gene matches. CDR3 length: 16 residues. Germline V gene lookup returns CDR1 SGHVS and CDR2 FNYEAQ.

The V call is TRBV5-1, the J call TRBJ1-6; D is possibly TRBD1 (5 bases). CDR1 is SGHRS, CDR2 YFSETQ, per germline. The germline V and J ends were trimmed by 5 bases and 5 bases, with 17 bases remaining between them. CDR3 length: 16 residues. The CDR3 nucleotides are TGCGCCAGCAGAGAAGGGGCAGGGTTGAATAATTCACCCCTCCACTTT. This gives the protein CASREGAGLNNSPLHF.

The chain recombines TRBV30 with TRBJ1-2; D remains ambiguous. This CDR3 contains 13 residues. Germline CDR1 GTSNPN, CDR2 SVGIG (reference sequence). Between the trimmed V and J ends, which lost 5 bases and 8 bases, there was a span of 18 bases. DNA of the CDR3: TGTGCCTGGGATAGAACCGGGGATCTCGGCTACACCTTC. Its translation: CAWDRTGDLGYTF.

The genes are TRBV29-1 and TRBJ1-2, with 8 nucleotides matching TRBD1. The CDR3 has 15 residues. The V gene end was trimmed by 8 bases and the J gene end by 6 bases; junction bases not matched to a gene: 17. The V gene's germline CDR1 is SQVTM and CDR2 ANQGSEA. The CDR3 sequence is CSSTNTVQGGNGYTF. As DNA, the CDR3 is TGCAGCTCTACCAATACCGTACAGGGGGGGAATGGCTACACCTTC.

The chain couples TRBV5-1 to TRBJ1-2; 9 positions match TRBD1. Germline CDR1 SGHRS, CDR2 YFSETQ. This CDR3 spans 14 amino acids. Trimming removed 1 base from V and 7 bases from J; junction bases left unmatched: 5. The CDR3 nucleotides are TGCGCCAGCAGCTTGACAGGGGGCGAACGTGGCTACACCTTC. Protein sequence: CASSLTGGERGYTF.

The rearrangement links TRBV4-1 to TRBJ2-7; possibly TRBD1 for D (7 bases). Trimming pared 0 bases from V and 4 bases from J, leaving 16 bases between. The CDR3 has 16 residues. Germline CDR1 is MGHRA and CDR2 is YSYEKL. The CDR3 nucleotides are TGCGCCAGCAGCCAAGACCTGGCAGGGGGGCAGTACGAGCAGTACTTC. Its protein is CASSQDLAGGQYEQYF.

The chain uses TRBV7-9 and TRBJ1-2; unclear D gene. The CDR3 contains 16 residues. Trimming removed 6 bases at V and 1 base at J, with 18 bases between. Per the germline V gene, CDR1 is SEHNR and CDR2 is FQNEAQ (reference sequence). The CDR3 sequence: CASSRSGLPLNYGYTF. The CDR3 DNA reads TGTGCCAGCAGTCGGTCTGGACTTCCACTTAACTATGGCTACACCTTC.

This clone was counted a single time. The chain has TRBV11-2 and TRBJ2-5; possibly TRBD2 for D (6 bases). This CDR3 is built from 14 residues. The V and J ends lost 5 bases and 2 bases respectively, with 12 bases between them. In germline, CDR1 is SGHAT, CDR2 FQNNGV. The DNA of the CDR3 is TGTGCCAGCAGCGTCGGACTAAATCAAGAGACCCAGTACTTC. Its protein is CASSVGLNQETQYF.

The genes are TRBV29-1 and TRBJ1-1; TRBD1 might be the D (5 bases). The CDR3 spans 15 residues. Germline CDR1 reads SQVTM; CDR2 reads ANQGSEA. Trimming took off 3 bases at V and 2 bases at J, with 16 bases between the two ends. CDR3 nucleotide sequence: TGCAGCGTTGAGATCCTTAGGACAACAAACACTGAAGCTTTCTTT. Translating gives CSVEILRTTNTEAFF.

This chain uses TRBV5-8 with TRBJ1-5; the D is unclear. The CDR3 length is 15 residues. V gave up 4 bases and J gave up 4 bases, with 15 bases separating them. From germline, CDR1 is SGHTS and CDR2 YDEGEE. Here the CDR3 reads CASSHGPGLNQPQHF. The DNA for the CDR3 is TGTGCCAGCAGCCACGGCCCGGGATTAAATCAGCCCCAGCATTTT. Based on the CDR3 plus reference TRBV5-8 and TRBJ1-5, the full variable domain is EAGVTQSPTHLIKTRGQQATLRCSPISGHTSVYWYQQALGLGLQFLLWYDEGEERNRGNFPPRFSGRQFPNYSSELNVNALELEDSALYLCASSHGPGLNQPQHFGDGTRLSIL.

CDR3 DNA: TGTGCCATCGGGGGGAACGAGCAGTACTTC. It is translated as CAIGGNEQYF. The chain is built from TRBV10-3 and TRBJ2-7; the D gene is possibly TRBD2 (6 bases). Germline V gene lookup returns CDR1 ENHRY and CDR2 SYGVKD. V shed 8 bases and J shed 5 bases, with 7 bases lying between them. The CDR3 has 10 residues.

J is TRBJ1-1 and V is TRBV6-5, with 7 nucleotides matching TRBD1. Germline V gene sequence: CDR1 MNHEY, CDR2 SVGAGI. The CDR3 is 14 residues long. The junction had 12 bases not matched to a gene; V was cut back by 7 bases and J by 7 bases. For the CDR3, the DNA is TGTGCCAGCACCTCCGGACTGGGACAGTTTGAAGCTTTCTTT. Amino acid sequence: CASTSGLGQFEAFF.